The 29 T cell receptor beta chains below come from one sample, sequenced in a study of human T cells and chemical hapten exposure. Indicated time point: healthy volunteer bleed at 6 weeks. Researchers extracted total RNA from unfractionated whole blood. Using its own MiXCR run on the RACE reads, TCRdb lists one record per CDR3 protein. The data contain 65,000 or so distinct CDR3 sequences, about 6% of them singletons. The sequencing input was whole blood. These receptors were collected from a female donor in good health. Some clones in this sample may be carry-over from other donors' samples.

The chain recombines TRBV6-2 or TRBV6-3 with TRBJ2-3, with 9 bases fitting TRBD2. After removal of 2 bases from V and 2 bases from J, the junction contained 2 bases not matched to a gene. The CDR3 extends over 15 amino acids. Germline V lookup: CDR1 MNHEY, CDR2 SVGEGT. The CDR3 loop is CASSYQREATDTQYF. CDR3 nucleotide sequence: TGTGCCAGCAGTTACCAGCGGGAGGCCACAGATACGCAGTATTTT.

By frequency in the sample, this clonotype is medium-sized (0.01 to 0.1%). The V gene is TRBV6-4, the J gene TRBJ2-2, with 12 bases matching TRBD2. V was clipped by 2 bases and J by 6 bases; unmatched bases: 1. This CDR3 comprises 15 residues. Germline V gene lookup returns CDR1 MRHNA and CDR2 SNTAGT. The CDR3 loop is CASSDGTSGSGELFF. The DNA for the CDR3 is TGTGCCAGCAGTGACGGGACTAGCGGGTCCGGGGAGCTGTTTTTT.

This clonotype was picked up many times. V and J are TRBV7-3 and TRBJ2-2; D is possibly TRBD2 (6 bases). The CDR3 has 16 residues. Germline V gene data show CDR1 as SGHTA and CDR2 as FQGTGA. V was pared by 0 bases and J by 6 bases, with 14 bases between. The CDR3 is CASSLTRRERSGELFF. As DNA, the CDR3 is TGTGCCAGCAGCTTAACCCGTCGGGAGCGGTCCGGGGAGCTGTTTTTT.

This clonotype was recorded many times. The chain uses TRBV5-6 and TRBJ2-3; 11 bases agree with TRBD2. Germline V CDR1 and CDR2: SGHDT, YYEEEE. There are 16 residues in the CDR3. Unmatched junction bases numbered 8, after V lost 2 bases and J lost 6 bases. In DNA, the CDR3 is TGTGCCAGCAGCTTACTAGCGGGAGATGCGGGGGATACGCAGTATTTT. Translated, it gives CASSLLAGDAGDTQYF.

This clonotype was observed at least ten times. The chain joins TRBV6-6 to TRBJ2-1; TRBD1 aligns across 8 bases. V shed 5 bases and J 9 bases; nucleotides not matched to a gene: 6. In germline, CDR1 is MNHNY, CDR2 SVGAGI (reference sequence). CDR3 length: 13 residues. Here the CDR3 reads CASSPPQGGEQFF. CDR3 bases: TGTGCCAGCAGTCCCCCACAGGGGGGTGAGCAGTTCTTC.

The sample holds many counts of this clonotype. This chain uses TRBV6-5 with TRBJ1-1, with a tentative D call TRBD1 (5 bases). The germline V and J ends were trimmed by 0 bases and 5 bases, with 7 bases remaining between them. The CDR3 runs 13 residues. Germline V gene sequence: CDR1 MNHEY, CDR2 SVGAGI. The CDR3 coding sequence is TGTGCCAGCAGTTACTCCCGGGGGACTGAAGCTTTCTTT. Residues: CASSYSRGTEAFF.

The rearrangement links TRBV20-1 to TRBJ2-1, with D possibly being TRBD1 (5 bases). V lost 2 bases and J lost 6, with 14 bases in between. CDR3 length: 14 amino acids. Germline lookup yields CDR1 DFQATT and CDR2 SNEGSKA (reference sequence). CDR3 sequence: CSARILGQGNEQFF. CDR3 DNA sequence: TGCAGTGCTAGAATCTTGGGGCAGGGCAATGAGCAGTTCTTC.

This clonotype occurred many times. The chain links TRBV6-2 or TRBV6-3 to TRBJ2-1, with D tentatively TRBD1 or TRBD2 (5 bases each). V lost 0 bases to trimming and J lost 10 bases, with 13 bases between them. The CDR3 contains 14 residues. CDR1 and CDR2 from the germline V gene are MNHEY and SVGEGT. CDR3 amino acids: CASSYSVEGREQFF. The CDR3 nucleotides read TGTGCCAGCAGTTACTCGGTAGAGGGGAGAGAGCAGTTCTTC.

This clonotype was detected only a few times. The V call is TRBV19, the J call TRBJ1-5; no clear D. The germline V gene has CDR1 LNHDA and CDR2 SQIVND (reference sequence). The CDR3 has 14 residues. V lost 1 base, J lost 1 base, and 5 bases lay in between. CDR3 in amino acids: CASSIGGSNQPQHF. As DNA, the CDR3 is TGTGCCAGTAGTATAGGCGGGAGCAATCAGCCCCAGCATTTT.

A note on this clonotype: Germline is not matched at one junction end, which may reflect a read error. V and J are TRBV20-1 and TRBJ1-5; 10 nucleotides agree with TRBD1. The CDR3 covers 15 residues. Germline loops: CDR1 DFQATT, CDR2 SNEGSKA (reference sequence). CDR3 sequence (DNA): TGCAGTGCTAGAGAGTTGGGACAGGGGAGACAGCCCCAGAATTTT. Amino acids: CSARELGQGRQPQNF.

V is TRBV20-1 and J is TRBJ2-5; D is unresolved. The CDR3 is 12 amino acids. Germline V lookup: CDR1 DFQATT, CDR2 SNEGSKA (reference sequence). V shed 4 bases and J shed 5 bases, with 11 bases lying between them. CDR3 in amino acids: CSAMTWAETQYF. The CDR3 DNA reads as TGCAGTGCTATGACTTGGGCGGAGACCCAGTACTTC.

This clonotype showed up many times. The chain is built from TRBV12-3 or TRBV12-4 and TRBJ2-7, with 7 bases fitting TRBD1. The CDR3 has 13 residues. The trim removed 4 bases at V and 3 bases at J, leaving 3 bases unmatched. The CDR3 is CASSSAGGYEQYF. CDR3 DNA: TGTGCCAGCAGTTCGGCAGGGGGCTACGAGCAGTACTTC.

The CDR3 loop reads CASNRGYQPQHF. In DNA, the CDR3 is TGTGCCAGTAATAGGGGCTATCAGCCCCAGCATTTT. The rearrangement links TRBV19 to TRBJ1-5; TRBD1 might be the D (5 bases). Germline loops: CDR1 LNHDA, CDR2 SQIVND (reference sequence). The CDR3 has 12 amino acids. The ends were cut back, 7 bases at V and 5 bases at J, with 9 bases in the middle.

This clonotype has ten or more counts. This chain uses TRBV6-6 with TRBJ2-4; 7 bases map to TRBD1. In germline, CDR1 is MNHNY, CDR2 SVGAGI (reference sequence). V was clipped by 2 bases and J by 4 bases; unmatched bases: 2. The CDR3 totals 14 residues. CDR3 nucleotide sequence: TGTGCCAGCAGTTACGGGACAGCAAAAAACATTCAGTACTTC. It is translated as CASSYGTAKNIQYF.

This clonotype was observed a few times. Here the CDR3 reads CSVRTSGRAVTGELFF. The CDR3 DNA sequence: TGCAGCGTTCGGACTAGCGGGAGGGCGGTCACCGGGGAGCTGTTTTTT. The rearrangement uses TRBV29-1 and TRBJ2-2; TRBD2 matches at 15 bases. Losses at the gene ends were 5 bases for V and 4 bases for J; bases not matched to a gene: 5. This CDR3 region has 16 residues. Germline CDR1 SQVTM, CDR2 ANQGSEA.

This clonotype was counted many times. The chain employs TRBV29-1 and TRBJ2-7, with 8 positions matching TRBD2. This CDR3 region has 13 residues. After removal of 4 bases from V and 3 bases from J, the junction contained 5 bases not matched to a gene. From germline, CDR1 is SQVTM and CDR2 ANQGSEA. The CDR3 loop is CSVGREGHYEQYF. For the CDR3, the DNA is TGCAGCGTTGGCCGGGAGGGTCACTACGAGCAGTACTTC.

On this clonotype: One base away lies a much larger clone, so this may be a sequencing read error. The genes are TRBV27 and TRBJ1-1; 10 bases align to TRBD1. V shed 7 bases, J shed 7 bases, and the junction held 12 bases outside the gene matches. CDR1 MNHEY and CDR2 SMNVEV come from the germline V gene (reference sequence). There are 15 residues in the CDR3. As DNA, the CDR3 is TGTGCCAGCATTTTTCTAGGGACAGGGGAATTTGAAGCTTTCTTT. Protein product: CASIFLGTGEFEAFF.

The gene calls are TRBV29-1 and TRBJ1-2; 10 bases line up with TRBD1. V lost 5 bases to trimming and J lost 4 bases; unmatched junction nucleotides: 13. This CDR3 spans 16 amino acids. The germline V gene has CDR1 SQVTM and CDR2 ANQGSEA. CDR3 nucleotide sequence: TGCAGCGTTCCGGGACAGGGGCCCACCTCGTCCTATGGCTACACCTTC. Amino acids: CSVPGQGPTSSYGYTF.

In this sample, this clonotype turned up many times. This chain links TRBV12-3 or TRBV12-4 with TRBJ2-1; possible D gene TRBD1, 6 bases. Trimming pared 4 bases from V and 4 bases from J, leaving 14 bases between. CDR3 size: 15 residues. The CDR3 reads CASSYKGDLYNEQFF. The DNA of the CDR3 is TGTGCCAGCAGTTATAAGGGGGACCTATACAATGAGCAGTTCTTC.

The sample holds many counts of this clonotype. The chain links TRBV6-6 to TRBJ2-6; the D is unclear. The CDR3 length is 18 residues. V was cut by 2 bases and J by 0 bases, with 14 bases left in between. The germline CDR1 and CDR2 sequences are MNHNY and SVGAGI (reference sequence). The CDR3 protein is CASSYGFRFSSGANVLTF. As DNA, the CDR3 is TGTGCCAGCAGTTACGGGTTTAGGTTCAGCTCTGGGGCCAACGTCCTGACTTTC.

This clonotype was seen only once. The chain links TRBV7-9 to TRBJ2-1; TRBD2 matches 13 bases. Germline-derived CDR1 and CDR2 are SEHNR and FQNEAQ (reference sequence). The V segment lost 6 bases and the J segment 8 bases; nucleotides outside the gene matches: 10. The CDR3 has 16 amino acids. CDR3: CASSPGAGLAGDEQFF. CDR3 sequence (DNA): TGTGCCAGCAGTCCGGGGGCCGGACTAGCGGGAGATGAGCAGTTCTTC.

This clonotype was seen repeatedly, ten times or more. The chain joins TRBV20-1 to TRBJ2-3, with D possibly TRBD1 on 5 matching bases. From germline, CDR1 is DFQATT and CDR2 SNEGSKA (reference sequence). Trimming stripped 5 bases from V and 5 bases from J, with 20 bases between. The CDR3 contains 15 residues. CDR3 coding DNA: TGCAGTGCTCGGATCCCAATAGGGGTGGGAGATACGCAGTATTTT. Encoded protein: CSARIPIGVGDTQYF.

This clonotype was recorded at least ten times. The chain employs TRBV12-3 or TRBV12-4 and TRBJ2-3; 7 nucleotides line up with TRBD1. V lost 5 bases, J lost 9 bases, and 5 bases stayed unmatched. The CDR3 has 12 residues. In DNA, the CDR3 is TGTGCCAGCAGTCCTCAGGGACAGACGCAGTATTTT. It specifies CASSPQGQTQYF.

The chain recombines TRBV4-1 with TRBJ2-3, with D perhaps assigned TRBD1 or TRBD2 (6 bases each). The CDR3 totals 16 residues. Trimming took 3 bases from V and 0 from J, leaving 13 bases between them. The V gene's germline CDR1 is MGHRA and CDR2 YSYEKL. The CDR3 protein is CASSQAGQSSTDTQYF. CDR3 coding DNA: TGCGCCAGCAGCCAGGCGGGACAATCTAGCACAGATACGCAGTATTTT.

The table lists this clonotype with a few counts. CDR3 residues: CASSQGGSSGSTHEQYF. CDR3 DNA sequence: TGTGCCAGCAGCCAAGGAGGATCTAGCGGGAGTACCCACGAGCAGTACTTC. The J gene is TRBJ2-7, the V gene TRBV4-2; 10 nucleotides line up with TRBD2. The V gene's germline CDR1 is LGHNA and CDR2 YNFKEQ. After removal of 1 base from V and 5 bases from J, the junction contained 11 bases not matched to a gene. The length of the CDR3 is 17 residues.

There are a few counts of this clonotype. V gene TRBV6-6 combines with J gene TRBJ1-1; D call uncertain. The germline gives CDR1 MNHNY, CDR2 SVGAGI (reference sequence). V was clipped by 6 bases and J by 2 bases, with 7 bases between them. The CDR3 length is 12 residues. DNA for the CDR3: TGTGCCAGCAGCTCAGCCAACACTGAAGCTTTCTTT. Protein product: CASSSANTEAFF.

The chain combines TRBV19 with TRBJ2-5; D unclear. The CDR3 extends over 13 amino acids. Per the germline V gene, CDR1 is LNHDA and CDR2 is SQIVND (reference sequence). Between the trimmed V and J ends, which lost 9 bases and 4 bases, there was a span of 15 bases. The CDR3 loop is CASKDWTAETQYF. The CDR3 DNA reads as TGTGCCAGCAAAGACTGGACGGCAGAGACCCAGTACTTC.

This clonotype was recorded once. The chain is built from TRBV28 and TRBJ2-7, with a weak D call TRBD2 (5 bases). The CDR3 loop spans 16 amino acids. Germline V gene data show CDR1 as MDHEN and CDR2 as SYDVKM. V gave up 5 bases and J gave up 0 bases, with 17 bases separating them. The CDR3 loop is CASSPPPGIISYEQYF. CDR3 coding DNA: TGTGCCAGCAGTCCCCCCCCCGGGATTATCTCCTACGAGCAGTACTTC. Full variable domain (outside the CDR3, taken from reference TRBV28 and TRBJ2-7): DVKVTQSSRYLVKRTGEKVFLECVQDMDHENMFWYRQDPGLGLRLIYFSYDVKMKEKGDIPEGYSVSREKKERFSLILESASTNQTSMYLCASSPPPGIISYEQYFGPGTRLTVT.

The CDR3 DNA sequence: TGTGCCAGCAGTTCCCGGGACATCAGCAATCAGCCCCAGCATTTT. As protein: CASSSRDISNQPQHF. The J gene is TRBJ1-5, the V gene TRBV12-3 or TRBV12-4; D is perhaps TRBD1 (6 bases). With 4 bases removed from V and 1 base from J, the gap between germline ends came to 11 bases. CDR3 length: 15 residues.